Shown below are 10 T cell receptor beta chains from a single sample sequenced in a study of OX40 agonist ivuxolimab in advanced cancers. Repertoires were generated with immunoSEQ multiplex PCR, while TCRdb's copy carries only in-frame clones and drops some. The table has about 70,000 clones, 80% to 90% seen once. The starting material was CD4+ or CD8+ T cells sorted from blood, obtained in a trial of the OX40 agonist ivuxolimab. The receptors were sampled from an adult with an advanced solid tumor such as melanoma, head and neck, liver or kidney cancer.

The V gene is TRBV7-6, the J gene TRBJ2-3; 10 bases line up with TRBD2. V dropped 7 bases and J dropped 3; count of bases not matched to a gene: 7. The CDR3 is made up of 15 amino acids. Germline V CDR1 and CDR2: SGHVS, FNYEAQ. CDR3 protein: CASTKREGRTDTQYF. CDR3 bases: TGTGCCAGCACCAAGCGGGAGGGCCGAACAGATACGCAGTATTTT.

V gene TRBV28 combines with J gene TRBJ1-3, with D possibly matching TRBD1 (6 bases). Looked up from germline, CDR1 is MDHEN and CDR2 is SYDVKM. Trimming pared 11 bases from V and 0 bases from J, leaving 17 bases between. The CDR3 length is 15 residues. The CDR3 here is CAAEGQGPSGNTIYF. The DNA for the CDR3 is TGTGCCGCTGAGGGACAAGGACCCTCTGGAAACACCATATATTTT.

The chain employs TRBV25-1 and TRBJ2-3; D is uncertain. CDR1 is MGHDK, CDR2 SYGVNS, per germline. The CDR3 contains 12 residues. The V end was cut by 3 bases, the J end by 4 bases, with 5 bases between. The DNA of the CDR3 is TGTGCCAGCAGTGAGAACGCAGATACGCAGTATTTT. It specifies CASSENADTQYF.

The chain joins TRBV6-6 to TRBJ1-1; D is ambiguous. The V gene lost 6 bases and the J gene lost 3 bases, with 11 bases spanning the gap. The CDR3 has 13 residues. Per the germline V gene, CDR1 is MNHNY and CDR2 is SVGAGI (reference sequence). The CDR3 DNA sequence: TGTGCCAGCAGCGGGTTACGAGACACTGAAGCTTTCTTT. Translation gives CASSGLRDTEAFF.

The V and J genes are TRBV5-5 and TRBJ2-7; D perhaps matches TRBD1 (6 bases). Germline-derived CDR1 and CDR2 are SGHKS and YYEKEE (reference sequence). The CDR3 extends over 15 amino acids. V dropped 6 bases and J dropped 2 bases, with 18 bases sitting between them. DNA for the CDR3: TGTGCCAGCACCGAAAGAACAGGGTTCACCTACGAGCAGTACTTC. This encodes CASTERTGFTYEQYF.

The rearrangement joins TRBV28 to TRBJ2-7, with D maybe TRBD1 (5 bases). The CDR3 loop spans 14 amino acids. Germline V gene data show CDR1 as MDHEN and CDR2 as SYDVKM. Between the trimmed V and J ends, which lost 3 bases and 2 bases, there was a span of 11 bases. The CDR3 coding sequence is TGTGCCAGCAGTTTTCTGGGGCCGCCCTACGAGCAGTACTTC. This sequence encodes CASSFLGPPYEQYF.

The CDR3 DNA reads as TGTGCCAGCAGTCCCACTAACACCGGGGAGCTGTTTTTT. This codes for CASSPTNTGELFF. J is TRBJ2-2 and V is TRBV7-3; D remains unclear. Trimming cost V 6 bases and J 2 bases, with 7 bases left between them. There are 13 residues in the CDR3. The V gene's germline CDR1 is SGHTA and CDR2 FQGTGA.

The chain employs TRBV15 and TRBJ1-5; D uncertain. Trimming took off 3 bases at V and 0 bases at J, with 6 bases between the two ends. Per germline, CDR1 LNHNV and CDR2 YYDKDF (reference sequence). The CDR3 totals 14 residues. CDR3 region: CATSSGDSNQPQHF. CDR3 sequence (DNA): TGTGCCACCAGCAGTGGGGATAGCAATCAGCCCCAGCATTTT.

J is TRBJ2-7 and V is TRBV7-2; 9 bases map to TRBD1. The CDR3 extends over 15 amino acids. In germline, CDR1 is SGHTA, CDR2 FQGNSA. The V and J ends lost 5 bases and 5 bases, in that order; junction bases with no gene match: 10. CDR3 sequence reads: CASSQTIRTGDEQYF. In DNA form, the CDR3 reads TGTGCCAGCAGCCAAACGATAAGGACAGGGGACGAGCAGTACTTC.

The CDR3 region has the DNA TGTGCCAGCAGTTTAGCGGGAGGGCCTGGAGAGACCCAGTACTTC. Residues: CASSLAGGPGETQYF. The rearrangement links TRBV28 to TRBJ2-5; 9 positions match TRBD2. V shed 2 bases, J shed 4 bases, and the junction held 5 bases outside the gene matches. The CDR3 consists of 15 residues. Germline V CDR1 and CDR2: MDHEN, SYDVKM.